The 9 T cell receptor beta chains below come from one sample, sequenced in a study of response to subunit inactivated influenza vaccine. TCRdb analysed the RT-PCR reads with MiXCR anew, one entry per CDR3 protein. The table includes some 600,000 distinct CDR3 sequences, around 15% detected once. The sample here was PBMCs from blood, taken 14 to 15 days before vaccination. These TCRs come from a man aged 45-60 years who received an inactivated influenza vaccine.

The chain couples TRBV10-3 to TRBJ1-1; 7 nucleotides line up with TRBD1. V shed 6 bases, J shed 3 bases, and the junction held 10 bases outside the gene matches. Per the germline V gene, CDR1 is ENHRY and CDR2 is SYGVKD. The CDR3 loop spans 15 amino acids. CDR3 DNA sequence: TGTGCCATCAGGCGACAGGGAGAAGGGGACACTGAAGCTTTCTTT. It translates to CAIRRQGEGDTEAFF.

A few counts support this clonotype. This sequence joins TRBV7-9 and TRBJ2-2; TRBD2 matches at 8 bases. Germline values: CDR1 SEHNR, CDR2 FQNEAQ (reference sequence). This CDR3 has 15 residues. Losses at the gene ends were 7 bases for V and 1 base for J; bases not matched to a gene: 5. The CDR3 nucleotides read TGTGCCAGCAAAGCGGGAGAGTTGAACACCGGGGAGCTGTTTTTT. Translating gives CASKAGELNTGELFF.

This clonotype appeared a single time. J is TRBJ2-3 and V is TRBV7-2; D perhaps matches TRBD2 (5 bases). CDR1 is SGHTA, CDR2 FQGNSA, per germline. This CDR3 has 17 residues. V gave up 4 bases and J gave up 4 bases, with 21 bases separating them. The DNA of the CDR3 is TGTGCCAGCAGCTGGAACTTCCAGAGGGTTTTCTCAGATACGCAGTATTTT. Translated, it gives CASSWNFQRVFSDTQYF. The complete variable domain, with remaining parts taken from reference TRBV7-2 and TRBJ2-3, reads GAGVSQSPSNKVTEKGKDVELRCDPISGHTALYWYRQSLGQGLEFLIYFQGNSAPDKSGLPSDRFSAERTGGSVSTLTIQRTQQEDSAVYLCASSWNFQRVFSDTQYFGPGTRLTVL.

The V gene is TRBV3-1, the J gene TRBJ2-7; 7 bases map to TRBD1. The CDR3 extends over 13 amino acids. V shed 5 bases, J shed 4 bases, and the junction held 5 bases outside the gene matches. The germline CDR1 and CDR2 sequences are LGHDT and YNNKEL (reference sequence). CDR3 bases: TGTGCCAGCAGCTCGACAGGGTGGTACGAGCAGTACTTC. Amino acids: CASSSTGWYEQYF.

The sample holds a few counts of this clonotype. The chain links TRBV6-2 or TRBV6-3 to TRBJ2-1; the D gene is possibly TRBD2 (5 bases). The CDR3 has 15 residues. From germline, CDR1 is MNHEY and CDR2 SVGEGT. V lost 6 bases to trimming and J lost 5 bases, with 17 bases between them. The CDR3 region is CASSVRRSVHNEQFF. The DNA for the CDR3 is TGTGCCAGCAGCGTTCGGAGGTCGGTCCACAATGAGCAGTTCTTC.

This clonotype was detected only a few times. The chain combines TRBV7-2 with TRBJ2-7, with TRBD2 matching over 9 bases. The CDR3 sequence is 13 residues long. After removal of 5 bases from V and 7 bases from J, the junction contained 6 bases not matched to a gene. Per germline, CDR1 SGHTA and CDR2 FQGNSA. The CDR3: CASSRRTSAEQYF. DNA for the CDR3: TGTGCCAGCAGCCGCAGGACTAGCGCTGAGCAGTACTTC. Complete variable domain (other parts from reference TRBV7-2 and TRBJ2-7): GAGVSQSPSNKVTEKGKDVELRCDPISGHTALYWYRQSLGQGLEFLIYFQGNSAPDKSGLPSDRFSAERTGGSVSTLTIQRTQQEDSAVYLCASSRRTSAEQYFGPGTRLTVT.

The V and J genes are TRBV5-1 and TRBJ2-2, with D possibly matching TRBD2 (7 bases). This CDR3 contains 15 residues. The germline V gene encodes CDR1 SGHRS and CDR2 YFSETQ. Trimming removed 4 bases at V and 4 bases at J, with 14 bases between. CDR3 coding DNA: TGCGCCAGCAGCACCGTTCGGGGGGCCACCGGGGAGCTGTTTTTT. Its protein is CASSTVRGATGELFF.

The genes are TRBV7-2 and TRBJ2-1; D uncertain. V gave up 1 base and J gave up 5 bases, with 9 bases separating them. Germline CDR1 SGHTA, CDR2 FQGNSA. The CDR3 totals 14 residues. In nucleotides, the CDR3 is TGTGCCAGCAGCTTAGTAAGTTGGGACAATGAGCAGTTCTTC. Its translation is CASSLVSWDNEQFF.

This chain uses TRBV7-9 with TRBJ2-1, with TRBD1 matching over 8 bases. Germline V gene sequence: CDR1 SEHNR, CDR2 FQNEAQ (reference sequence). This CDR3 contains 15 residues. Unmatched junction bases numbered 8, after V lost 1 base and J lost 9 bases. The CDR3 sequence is CASSLVGTGTVEQFF. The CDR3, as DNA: TGTGCCAGCAGCTTAGTCGGGACAGGAACGGTTGAGCAGTTCTTC.